This T cell receptor (beta chain) appears in the sequencing data of a study of glioma-infiltrating T cells after dendritic cell vaccination (TCRdb year 2016). For the study in its entirety: The cohort included some 15 glioblastoma patients drawn from Phase I and II dendritic cell vaccination trials, of whom 9 were newly diagnosed and 6 had recurrent disease. Between the early 2000s and the early 2010s, the patients were given dendritic cell vaccination pulsed with autologous tumor lysate. The vaccine was prepared from monocyte-derived dendritic cells that were cultured for more than six days with IL-4 and GM-CSF and then pulsed overnight with autologous tumor lysate. Each patient got three intradermal injections of the dendritic cell vaccine, spaced at biweekly intervals, in the arm below the axilla. In glioblastoma patients vaccinated with dendritic cells, deep sequencing of TCR beta CDR3 regions served to measure tumor-infiltrating lymphocyte content and to compare repertoires between tumor and blood. Survival after dendritic cell vaccination was correlated with TCR sequencing metrics such as TIL content and the overlap between tumor and blood repertoires.

A remark on this clone: The antigen it binds to is not known. There are no base qualities to consult, and no much larger clone falls within one base.

V lost 0 bases and J lost 4 bases, and the count of bases not matched to a germline gene is 0. The germline V gene gives CDR1 as SGDLS and CDR2 as YYNGEE. The CDR3 holds 15 amino acids from the cysteine to the phenylalanine. The only DNA kept is the CDR3, 45 bases in frame from the first base. Using the immunoSEQ assay, TCRB CDR3 regions were amplified from roughly 2.2 micrograms of genomic DNA, or from all available DNA when less than that was on hand. The multiplex PCR relied on 60 forward primers for TCR V beta segments and 13 reverse primers for J beta segments. Synthetic control templates were spiked into each sample at limiting dilution to estimate reads per starting template. Reads of 87 bp were generated by sequencing on the Illumina HiSeq System. The paper's processing steps were these. To remove PCR and sequencing errors, closely related sequences were merged with a nearest neighbor algorithm. TCR overlap was defined as the percentage of unique tumor TCR beta sequences that were also present in the same patient's peripheral blood. Not all clones reach the TCRdb copy of this immuneACCESS table, which keeps in-frame sequences only. Checked studies attribute under half of the gap to unresolved V genes and leave the rest unexplained. The V and J calls and clone size were taken over from that table, and D and trimming were inferred from the DNA. The sample profile shows about 73,000 clones; over 75% of them were found once. The ten top clones hold around 2.3% of the sample.

Patients were selected on the basis of adequate residual fresh-frozen tumor tissue and more than two years of available survival data. An isocitrate dehydrogenase mutation was not carried by any of the glioblastoma patients, although molecular status was otherwise variable. PBMC were collected before vaccination, two weeks after the third vaccination, and at tumor progression when it occurred. The Qiagen DNeasy Blood extraction Kit was used to extract genomic DNA. The study at large found these results: The three-group TCR overlap response model was described as speculative and requiring prospective validation. TCR clonality showed no direct relationship with survival, which suggests that a diverse polyclonal response may matter. After dendritic cell vaccination, a higher estimated pretreatment TIL content predicted longer time to progression and longer overall survival. The cohort was small and heterogeneous, with few patients having full blood and tumor sets and even fewer initial-recurrent tumor pairs.

Sequences were derived from blood, sampled before dendritic cell vaccination. The chain couples TRBV9 to TRBJ2-2, with 10 bases matching TRBD2. The receptor's source is a human donor with glioblastoma. CDR3 protein: CASSVASGSTGELFF. In nucleotides, the sequence is TGTGCCAGCAGCGTAGCTAGCGGGAGCACCGGGGAGCTGTTTTTT.